The 20 T cell receptor beta chains below all came from one sample that was sequenced in a study of CD8 T cells in Susac syndrome. Reverse transcription of roughly 0.5 to 1 ug RNA was performed with random hexamers. One entry per CDR3 protein results from TCRdb running MiXCR on the immunoSEQ multiplex PCR reads. The sample has hundreds of thousands of distinct CDR3 sequences, 85% to 95% seen once; the top ten hold roughly 0.07%. Material: CD4+ T cells from PBMCs. The receptor source for this set is a human donor with multiple sclerosis.

This chain connects TRBV6-2 or TRBV6-3 to TRBJ1-1, with D perhaps TRBD1 (5 bases). CDR1 and CDR2 (germline): MNHEY, SVGEGT. Between the trimmed V and J ends, which lost 5 bases and 10 bases, there was a span of 20 bases. CDR3 size: 14 residues. In nucleotides, the CDR3 is TGTGCCAGCAGTCAGTCACAGGACTCCGGGCCAGCTTTCTTT. Protein: CASSQSQDSGPAFF.

The genes are TRBV6-5 and TRBJ2-1; D remains ambiguous. V gave up 9 bases and J gave up 10 bases, with 16 bases separating them. Germline CDR1 MNHEY, CDR2 SVGAGI. This CDR3 is built from 12 residues. CDR3 in amino acids: CASQQWPGEQFF. DNA of the CDR3: TGTGCCAGTCAACAGTGGCCTGGAGAGCAGTTCTTC.

The rearrangement links TRBV7-3 to TRBJ2-3; 11 bases are a match to TRBD2. V lost 4 bases and J lost 4; bases outside the gene matches: 4. Germline V lookup: CDR1 SGHTA, CDR2 FQGTGA. The CDR3 is 15 amino acids. The CDR3 protein is CASSWGTSGSDTQYF. The CDR3 DNA follows: TGTGCCAGCAGCTGGGGGACTAGCGGTTCAGATACGCAGTATTTT.

This chain joins TRBV7-9 and TRBJ2-1; 9 bases align to TRBD1. This CDR3 has 16 residues. Trimming at V came to 4 bases and at J to 9 bases, leaving 13 bases not matched to a gene. Germline assignment: CDR1 SEHNR and CDR2 FQNEAQ (reference sequence). The CDR3 nucleotides are TGTGCCAGCAGCTCCACCGGGACAGGGTTAATCGGTGAGCAGTTCTTC. Amino acid sequence: CASSSTGTGLIGEQFF.

CDR3 protein: CASSGTRASGQPQHF. The CDR3 region has the DNA TGTGCCAGCAGCGGAACGCGGGCCAGCGGACAGCCCCAGCATTTT. This chain links TRBV7-8 with TRBJ1-5, with D unresolved. The V end was cut by 5 bases, the J end by 7 bases, with 18 bases between. This CDR3 is 15 amino acids long. CDR1 and CDR2 from the germline V gene are SGHVS and FQNEAQ.

This chain uses TRBV27 with TRBJ2-1; 9 bases match TRBD2. The CDR3 consists of 16 residues. Germline V gives CDR1 MNHEY, CDR2 SMNVEV (reference sequence). Trimming at V came to 0 bases and at J to 9 bases, leaving 9 bases not matched to a gene. DNA of the CDR3: TGTGCCAGCAGTTTATCGATGGCGGGGGGGCCCGGTGAGCAGTTCTTC. Its translation is CASSLSMAGGPGEQFF.

The V and J genes are TRBV11-1 and TRBJ2-5; 9 positions agree with TRBD2. V lost 5 bases to trimming and J lost 2 bases; unmatched junction nucleotides: 3. Germline V gene lookup returns CDR1 SGHAT and CDR2 FQDESV (reference sequence). The CDR3 covers 14 residues. The CDR3 DNA reads as TGTGCCAGCAGCCGCGGGAGGGCGCAAGAGACCCAGTACTTC. It codes for CASSRGRAQETQYF.

The J gene is TRBJ1-4, the V gene TRBV30, with D perhaps TRBD1 (5 bases). The V gene's germline CDR1 is GTSNPN and CDR2 SVGIG (reference sequence). This CDR3 is 11 amino acids long. V shed 8 bases and J shed 5 bases, with 9 bases lying between them. The CDR3 loop is CAGGVNEKLFF. The CDR3 DNA sequence: TGTGCCGGGGGGGTAAATGAAAAACTGTTTTTT.

CDR3 in amino acids: CASSVRDRGVQETQYF. In DNA, the CDR3 is TGTGCCAGCAGCGTCCGGGACCGTGGGGTTCAAGAGACCCAGTACTTC. This sequence joins TRBV9 and TRBJ2-5; D may be TRBD1 or TRBD2 (5 bases each). Trimming took 2 bases from V and 2 from J, leaving 16 bases between them. Germline CDR1 is SGDLS and CDR2 is YYNGEE. The CDR3 contains 16 residues.

This chain links TRBV3-1 with TRBJ2-5; no reliable D call. Trimming removed 1 base from V and 3 bases from J, with 18 bases in between. The germline gives CDR1 LGHDT, CDR2 YNNKEL (reference sequence). This CDR3 is 17 amino acids long. The CDR3 DNA sequence: TGTGCCAGCAGCCAAGCGTTGGGTACTCAGGTGGAAGAGACCCAGTACTTC. Amino acids: CASSQALGTQVEETQYF.

This clonotype occurred once. This rearrangement joins TRBV7-8 to TRBJ2-7, with 11 bases aligning to TRBD1. Trimming removed 5 bases from V and 6 bases from J; junction bases left unmatched: 6. This CDR3 comprises 14 residues. CDR1 is SGHVS, CDR2 FQNEAQ, per germline. The CDR3 nucleotides are TGTGCCAGCAGCATCCGGGACAGGGGGGGCGAGCAGTACTTC. This translates into CASSIRDRGGEQYF.

The J gene is TRBJ2-1, the V gene TRBV18; no clear D gene. V lost 1 base and J lost 9, with 13 bases in between. This CDR3 comprises 14 residues. CDR1 and CDR2 (germline): KGHSH, LQKENI. CDR3 bases: TGTGCCAGCTCACCACTACTAACCGCCCGTGAGCAGTTCTTC. Protein: CASSPLLTAREQFF.

V and J are TRBV7-9 and TRBJ2-4, with TRBD1 matching 7 bases. The CDR3 has 15 amino acids. V gave up 5 bases and J gave up 8 bases; unmatched junction bases: 12. Germline V gene sequence: CDR1 SEHNR, CDR2 FQNEAQ (reference sequence). This CDR3 is CASSPTTGLEDIQYF. The CDR3, as DNA: TGTGCCAGCAGCCCAACGACAGGGTTGGAGGACATTCAGTACTTC. The variable domain in full, with the rest retrieved from reference TRBV7-9 and TRBJ2-4, is DTGVSQNPRHKITKRGQNVTFRCDPISEHNRLYWYRQTLGQGPEFLTYFQNEAQLEKSRLLSDRFSAERPKGSFSTLEIQRTEQGDSAMYLCASSPTTGLEDIQYFGAGTRLSVL.

This sequence joins TRBV20-1 and TRBJ2-3; D ambiguous. The CDR3 has 13 residues. The ends were cut back, 5 bases at V and 0 bases at J, with 9 bases in the middle. Looked up from germline, CDR1 is DFQATT and CDR2 is SNEGSKA (reference sequence). CDR3 protein: CSARPTSTDTQYF. CDR3 in DNA: TGCAGTGCTCGCCCGACTAGCACAGATACGCAGTATTTT.

The chain combines TRBV12-3 or TRBV12-4 with TRBJ2-7; 11 bases are a match to TRBD1. Trimming took 5 bases from V and 5 from J; bases not matched to a gene: 8. There are 15 residues in the CDR3. The CDR3 coding sequence is TGTGCCAGCAGTCTCGGGACAGGGGGAGGCGACGAGCAGTACTTC. Translated: CASSLGTGGGDEQYF.

V gene TRBV18 combines with J gene TRBJ1-4; a weak D match, TRBD1 (6 bases). CDR1 and CDR2 from the germline V gene are KGHSH and LQKENI. This CDR3 has 16 amino acids. Trimming took 5 bases from V and 6 from J, leaving 19 bases between them. The CDR3 region has the DNA TGTGCCAGCTCAGCCTACTTCGGGACACCGGATGAAAAACTGTTTTTT. Translated: CASSAYFGTPDEKLFF.

This clonotype has only one observation. The rearrangement links TRBV4-1 to TRBJ2-7; D is perhaps TRBD1 (7 bases). V shed 2 bases and J shed 1 base, with 21 bases lying between them. CDR3 size: 18 residues. Germline V gene data show CDR1 as MGHRA and CDR2 as YSYEKL. CDR3 loop: CASSQLQGGLQGSYEQYF. As DNA, the CDR3 is TGCGCCAGCAGCCAACTCCAGGGGGGACTCCAAGGATCCTACGAGCAGTACTTC.

V usage is TRBV7-3 and J usage is TRBJ2-1; a weak D match, TRBD1 (6 bases). This CDR3 is 17 amino acids long. The V and J ends lost 2 bases and 0 bases respectively, with 14 bases between them. Germline V gene data show CDR1 as SGHTA and CDR2 as FQGTGA. The chain's CDR3 is CASSLEVGGSSYNEQFF. The DNA of the CDR3 is TGTGCCAGCAGCTTAGAGGTAGGGGGTAGCTCCTACAATGAGCAGTTCTTC. The whole variable domain, remainder taken from reference TRBV7-3 and TRBJ2-1, is GAGVSQTPSNKVTEKGKYVELRCDPISGHTALYWYRQSLGQGPEFLIYFQGTGAADDSGLPNDRFFAVRPEGSVSTLKIQRTERGDSAVYLCASSLEVGGSSYNEQFFGPGTRLTVL.

The chain employs TRBV24-1 and TRBJ2-1; D possibly matches TRBD1 or TRBD2 (5 bases each). This CDR3 is 14 amino acids long. Germline CDR1 reads KGHDR; CDR2 reads SFDVKD. Trimming removed 3 bases at V and 6 bases at J, with 11 bases between. DNA of the CDR3: TGTGCCACCAGTGATCCGGGACCACGCAATGAGCAGTTCTTC. This sequence encodes CATSDPGPRNEQFF.

This clonotype was seen only once. The chain uses TRBV18 and TRBJ2-7; D is unresolved. Germline V gene sequence: CDR1 KGHSH, CDR2 LQKENI. The CDR3 consists of 11 residues. The V gene lost 5 bases and the J gene lost 4 bases, with 6 bases spanning the gap. CDR3 bases: TGTGCCAGCTCAGCGCAGTACGAGCAGTACTTC. Residues: CASSAQYEQYF.